The source of this T cell receptor beta chain is a study of radiotherapy plus CTLA-4 blockade in lung cancer. For the study at large: Of all patients, around 19% responded objectively and roughly 31% showed disease control.

This CDR3 is 14 amino acids long. CDR1 is SQVTM and CDR2 is ANQGSEA in the germline V gene. The V and J ends lost 6 bases and 2 bases, in that order; junction bases with no gene match: 6. Repertoires were generated with immunoSEQ multiplex PCR, while TCRdb's copy carries only in-frame clones and drops some. Of more than 35,000 clones listed, around 85% were seen once; the top ten hold 5.8%. Sequencing was performed on peripheral blood, taken from a patient treated with radiotherapy plus ipilimumab. This TCR derives from a human donor with non-small cell lung cancer who had stable disease on radiotherapy plus ipilimumab. This chain links TRBV29-1 with TRBJ2-7, with 11 bases identical to TRBD2. Written as DNA, the CDR3 is TGCAGCGTGTTGGGACTAGCGGATCCCTACGAGCAGTACTTC. Its protein is CSVLGLADPYEQYF.